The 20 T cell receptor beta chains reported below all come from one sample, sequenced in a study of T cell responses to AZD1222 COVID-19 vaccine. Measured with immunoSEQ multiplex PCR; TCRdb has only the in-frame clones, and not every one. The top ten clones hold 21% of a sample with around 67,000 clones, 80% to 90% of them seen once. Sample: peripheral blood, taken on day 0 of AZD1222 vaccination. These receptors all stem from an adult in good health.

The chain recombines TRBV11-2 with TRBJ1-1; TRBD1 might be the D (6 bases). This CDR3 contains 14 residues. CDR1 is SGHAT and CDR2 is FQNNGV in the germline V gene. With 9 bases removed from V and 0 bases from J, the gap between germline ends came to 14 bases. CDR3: CASSGTPVNTEAFF. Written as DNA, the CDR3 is TGTGCCAGTTCCGGGACACCAGTGAACACTGAAGCTTTCTTT.

The CDR3 sequence is CASSQVLIRGRSNEKLFF. CDR3 nucleotides: TGTGCCAGCAGCCAAGTTTTGATAAGGGGCCGGTCTAATGAAAAACTGTTTTTT. The chain has TRBV3-1 (or the pseudogene TRBV3-2) and TRBJ1-4; weak D call: TRBD1 (5 bases). V lost 1 base and J lost 3, with 18 bases in between. Per the germline V gene, CDR1 is LGHDT and CDR2 is YNNKEL (reference sequence). This CDR3 has 18 residues.

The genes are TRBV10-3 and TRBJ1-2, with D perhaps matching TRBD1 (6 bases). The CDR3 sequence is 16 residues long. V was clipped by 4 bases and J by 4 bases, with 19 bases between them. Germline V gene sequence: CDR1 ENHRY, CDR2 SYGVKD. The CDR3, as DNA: TGTGCCATCAGTGGTTCAAGGGGGGGGCCCCTCTATGGCTACACCTTC. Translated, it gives CAISGSRGGPLYGYTF.

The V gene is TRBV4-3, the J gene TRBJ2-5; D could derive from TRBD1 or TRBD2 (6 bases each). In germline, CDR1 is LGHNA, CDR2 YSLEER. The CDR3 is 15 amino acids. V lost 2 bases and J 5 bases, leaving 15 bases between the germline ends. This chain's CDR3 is CASSQTLARGETQYF. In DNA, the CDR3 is TGCGCCAGCAGCCAAACTCTAGCGAGGGGGGAGACCCAGTACTTC.

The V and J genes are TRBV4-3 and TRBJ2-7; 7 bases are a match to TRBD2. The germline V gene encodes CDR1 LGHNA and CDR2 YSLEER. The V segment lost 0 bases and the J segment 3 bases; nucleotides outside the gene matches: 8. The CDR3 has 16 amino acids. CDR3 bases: TGCGCCAGCAGCCAAGATCGGGCTAGCGGAAACTACGAGCAGTACTTC. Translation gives CASSQDRASGNYEQYF.

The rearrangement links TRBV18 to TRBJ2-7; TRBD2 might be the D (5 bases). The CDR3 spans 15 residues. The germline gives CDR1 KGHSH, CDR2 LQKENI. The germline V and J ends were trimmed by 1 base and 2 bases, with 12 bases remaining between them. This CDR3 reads CASSPQASRPYEQYF. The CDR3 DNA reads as TGTGCCAGCTCACCACAGGCTAGCAGGCCCTACGAGCAGTACTTC.

CDR3: CASSQGVDTEAFF. CDR3 bases: TGTGCCAGCAGTCAGGGGGTGGACACTGAAGCTTTCTTT. J is TRBJ1-1 and V is TRBV28; TRBD1 matches 7 bases. The germline gives CDR1 MDHEN, CDR2 SYDVKM. The CDR3 has 13 residues. J lost 3 bases, V lost 5 bases, and 3 bases had no gene match.

Here the CDR3 reads CSAPRERGYTF. The CDR3 nucleotides read TGCAGTGCTCCTCGAGAGCGGGGCTACACCTTC. The rearrangement links TRBV20-1 to TRBJ1-2; D is undetermined. V lost 5 bases and J lost 8, with 12 bases in between. There are 11 residues in the CDR3. Germline V gene sequence: CDR1 DFQATT, CDR2 SNEGSKA (reference sequence).

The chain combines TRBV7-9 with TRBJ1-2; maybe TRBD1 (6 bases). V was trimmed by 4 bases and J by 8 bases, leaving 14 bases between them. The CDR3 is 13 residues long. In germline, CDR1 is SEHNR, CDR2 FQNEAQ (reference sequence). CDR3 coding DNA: TGTGCCAGCAGCTCCACAGGGAAAGGCGGCTACACCTTC. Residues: CASSSTGKGGYTF.

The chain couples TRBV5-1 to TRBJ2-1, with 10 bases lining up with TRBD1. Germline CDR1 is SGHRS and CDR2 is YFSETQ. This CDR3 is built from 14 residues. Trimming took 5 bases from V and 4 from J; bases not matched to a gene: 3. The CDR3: CASSWDRGYNEQFF. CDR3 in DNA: TGCGCCAGCAGTTGGGACAGGGGATACAATGAGCAGTTCTTC.

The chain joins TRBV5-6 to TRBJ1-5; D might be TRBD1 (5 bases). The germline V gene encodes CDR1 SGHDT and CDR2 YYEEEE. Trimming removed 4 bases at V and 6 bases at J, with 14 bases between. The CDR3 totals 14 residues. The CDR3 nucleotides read TGTGCCAGCAGCAATGGGGAGGGGTGTCAGCCCCAGCATTTT. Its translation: CASSNGEGCQPQHF.

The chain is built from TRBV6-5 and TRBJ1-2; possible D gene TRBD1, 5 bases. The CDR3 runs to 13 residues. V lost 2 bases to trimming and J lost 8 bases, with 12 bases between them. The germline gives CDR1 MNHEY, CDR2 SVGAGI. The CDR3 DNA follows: TGTGCCAGCAGTTACCCCGGGACGTGGGGCTACACCTTC. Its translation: CASSYPGTWGYTF.

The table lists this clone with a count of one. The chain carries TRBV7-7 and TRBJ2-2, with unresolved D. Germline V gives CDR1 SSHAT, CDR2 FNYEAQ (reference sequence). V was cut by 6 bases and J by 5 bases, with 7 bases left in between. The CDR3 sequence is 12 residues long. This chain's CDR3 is CASRQSTGELFF. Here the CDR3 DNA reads TGTGCCAGCAGGCAGAGTACCGGGGAGCTGTTTTTT.

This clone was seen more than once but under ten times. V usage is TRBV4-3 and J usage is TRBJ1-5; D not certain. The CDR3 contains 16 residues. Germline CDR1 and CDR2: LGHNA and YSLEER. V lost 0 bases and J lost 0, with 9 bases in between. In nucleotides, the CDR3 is TGCGCCAGCAGCCAAGATCTAGCGTATAGCAATCAGCCCCAGCATTTT. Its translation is CASSQDLAYSNQPQHF.

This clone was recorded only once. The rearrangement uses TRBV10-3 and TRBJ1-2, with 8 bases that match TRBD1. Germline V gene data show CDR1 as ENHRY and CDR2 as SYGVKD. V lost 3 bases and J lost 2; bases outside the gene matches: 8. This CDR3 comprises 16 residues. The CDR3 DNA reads TGTGCCATCAGTGACCCGGGGCAGGGGGCCAACTATGGCTACACCTTC. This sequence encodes CAISDPGQGANYGYTF.

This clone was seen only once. The CDR3 sequence is CASIPGGIIGGNTIYF. CDR3 nucleotides: TGTGCCAGCATCCCGGGGGGGATAATAGGTGGAAACACCATATATTTT. V usage is TRBV28 and J usage is TRBJ1-3, with a tentative D call TRBD1 (5 bases). This CDR3 region has 16 residues. Germline lookup yields CDR1 MDHEN and CDR2 SYDVKM. Trimming took 7 bases from V and 3 from J, leaving 19 bases between them.

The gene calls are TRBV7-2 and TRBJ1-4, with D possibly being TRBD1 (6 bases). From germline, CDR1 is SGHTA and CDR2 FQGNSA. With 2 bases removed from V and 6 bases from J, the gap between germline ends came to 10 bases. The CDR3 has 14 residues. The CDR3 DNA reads TGTGCCAGCAGCTTATCGGGGACACATGAAAAACTGTTTTTT. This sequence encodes CASSLSGTHEKLFF.

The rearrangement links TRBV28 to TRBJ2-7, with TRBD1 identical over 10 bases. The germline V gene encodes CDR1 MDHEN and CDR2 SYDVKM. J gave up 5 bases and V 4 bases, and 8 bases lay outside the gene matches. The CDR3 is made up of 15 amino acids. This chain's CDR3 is CASSSPGQGKNEQYF. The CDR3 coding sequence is TGTGCCAGCAGTTCCCCGGGACAGGGGAAGAACGAGCAGTACTTC.

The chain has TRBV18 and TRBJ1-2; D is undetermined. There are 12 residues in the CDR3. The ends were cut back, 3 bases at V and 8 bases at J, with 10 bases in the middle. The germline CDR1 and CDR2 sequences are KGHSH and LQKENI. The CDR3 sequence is CASSPAGIGYTF. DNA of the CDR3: TGTGCCAGCTCACCCGCCGGGATAGGCTACACCTTC.

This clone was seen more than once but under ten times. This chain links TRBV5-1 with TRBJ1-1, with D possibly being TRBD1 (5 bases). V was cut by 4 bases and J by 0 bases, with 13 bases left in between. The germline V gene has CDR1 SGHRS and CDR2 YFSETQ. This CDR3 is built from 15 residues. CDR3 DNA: TGCGCCAGCAGCGCGATAACAGGCATGAACACTGAAGCTTTCTTT. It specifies CASSAITGMNTEAFF.